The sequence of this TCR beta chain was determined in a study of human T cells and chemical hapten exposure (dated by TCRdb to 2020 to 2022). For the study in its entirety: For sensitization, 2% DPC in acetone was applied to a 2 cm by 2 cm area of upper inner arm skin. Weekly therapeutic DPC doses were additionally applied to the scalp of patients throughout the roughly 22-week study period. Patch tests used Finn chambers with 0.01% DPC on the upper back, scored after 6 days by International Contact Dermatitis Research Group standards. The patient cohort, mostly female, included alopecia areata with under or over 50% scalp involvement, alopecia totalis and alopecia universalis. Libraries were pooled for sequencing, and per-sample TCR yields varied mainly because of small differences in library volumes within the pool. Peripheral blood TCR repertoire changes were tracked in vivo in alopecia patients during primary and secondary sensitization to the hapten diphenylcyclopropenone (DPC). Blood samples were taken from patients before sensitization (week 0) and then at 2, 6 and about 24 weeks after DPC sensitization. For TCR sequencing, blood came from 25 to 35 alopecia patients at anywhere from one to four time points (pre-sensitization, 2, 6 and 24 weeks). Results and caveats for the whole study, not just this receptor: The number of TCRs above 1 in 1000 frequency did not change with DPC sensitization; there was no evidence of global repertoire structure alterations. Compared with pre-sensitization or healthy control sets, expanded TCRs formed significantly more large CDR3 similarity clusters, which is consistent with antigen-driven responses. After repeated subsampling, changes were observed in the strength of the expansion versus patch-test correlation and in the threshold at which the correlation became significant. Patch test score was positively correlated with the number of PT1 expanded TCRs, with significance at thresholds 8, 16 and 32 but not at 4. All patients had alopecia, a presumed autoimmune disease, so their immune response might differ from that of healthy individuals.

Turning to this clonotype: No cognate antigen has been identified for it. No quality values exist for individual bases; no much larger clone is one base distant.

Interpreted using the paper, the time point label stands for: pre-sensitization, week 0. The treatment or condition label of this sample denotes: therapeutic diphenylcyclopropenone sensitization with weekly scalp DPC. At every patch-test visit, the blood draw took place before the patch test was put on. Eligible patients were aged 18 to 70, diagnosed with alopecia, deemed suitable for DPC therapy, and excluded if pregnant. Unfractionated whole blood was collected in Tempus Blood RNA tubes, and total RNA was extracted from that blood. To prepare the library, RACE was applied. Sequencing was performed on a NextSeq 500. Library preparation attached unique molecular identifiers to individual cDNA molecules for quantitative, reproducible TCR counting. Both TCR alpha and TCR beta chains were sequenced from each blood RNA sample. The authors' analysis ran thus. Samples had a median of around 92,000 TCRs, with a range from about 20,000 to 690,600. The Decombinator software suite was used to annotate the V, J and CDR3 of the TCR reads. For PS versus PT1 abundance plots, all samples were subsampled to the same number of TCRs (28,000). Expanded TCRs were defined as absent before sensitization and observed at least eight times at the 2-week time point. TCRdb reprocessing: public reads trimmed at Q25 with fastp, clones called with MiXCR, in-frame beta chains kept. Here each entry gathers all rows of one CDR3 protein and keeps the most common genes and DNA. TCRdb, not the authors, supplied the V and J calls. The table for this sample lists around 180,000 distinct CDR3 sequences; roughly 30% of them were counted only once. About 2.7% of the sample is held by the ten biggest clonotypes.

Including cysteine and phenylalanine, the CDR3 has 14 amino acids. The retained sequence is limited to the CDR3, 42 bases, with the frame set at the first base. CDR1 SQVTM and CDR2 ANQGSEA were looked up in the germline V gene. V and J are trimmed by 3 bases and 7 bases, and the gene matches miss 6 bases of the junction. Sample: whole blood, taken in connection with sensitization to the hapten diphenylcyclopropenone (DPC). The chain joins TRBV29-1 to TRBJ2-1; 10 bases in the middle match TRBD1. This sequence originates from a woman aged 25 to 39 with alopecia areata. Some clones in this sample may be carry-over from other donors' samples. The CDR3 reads CSVDPGTGVNEQFF. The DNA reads TGCAGCGTTGACCCCGGGACAGGGGTGAATGAGCAGTTCTTC.